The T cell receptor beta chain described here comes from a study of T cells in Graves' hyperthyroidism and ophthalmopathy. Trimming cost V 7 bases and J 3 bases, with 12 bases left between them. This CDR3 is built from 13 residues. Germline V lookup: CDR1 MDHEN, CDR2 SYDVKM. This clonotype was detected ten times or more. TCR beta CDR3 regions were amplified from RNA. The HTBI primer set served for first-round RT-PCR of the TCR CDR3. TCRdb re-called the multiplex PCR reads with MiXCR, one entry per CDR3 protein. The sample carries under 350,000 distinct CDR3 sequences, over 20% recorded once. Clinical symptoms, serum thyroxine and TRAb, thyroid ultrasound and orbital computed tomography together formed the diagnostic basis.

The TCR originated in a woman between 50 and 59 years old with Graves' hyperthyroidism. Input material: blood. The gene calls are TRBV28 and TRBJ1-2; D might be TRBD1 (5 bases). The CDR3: CASMEGRDYGYTF. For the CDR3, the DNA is TGTGCCAGCATGGAGGGGAGGGACTATGGCTACACCTTC.